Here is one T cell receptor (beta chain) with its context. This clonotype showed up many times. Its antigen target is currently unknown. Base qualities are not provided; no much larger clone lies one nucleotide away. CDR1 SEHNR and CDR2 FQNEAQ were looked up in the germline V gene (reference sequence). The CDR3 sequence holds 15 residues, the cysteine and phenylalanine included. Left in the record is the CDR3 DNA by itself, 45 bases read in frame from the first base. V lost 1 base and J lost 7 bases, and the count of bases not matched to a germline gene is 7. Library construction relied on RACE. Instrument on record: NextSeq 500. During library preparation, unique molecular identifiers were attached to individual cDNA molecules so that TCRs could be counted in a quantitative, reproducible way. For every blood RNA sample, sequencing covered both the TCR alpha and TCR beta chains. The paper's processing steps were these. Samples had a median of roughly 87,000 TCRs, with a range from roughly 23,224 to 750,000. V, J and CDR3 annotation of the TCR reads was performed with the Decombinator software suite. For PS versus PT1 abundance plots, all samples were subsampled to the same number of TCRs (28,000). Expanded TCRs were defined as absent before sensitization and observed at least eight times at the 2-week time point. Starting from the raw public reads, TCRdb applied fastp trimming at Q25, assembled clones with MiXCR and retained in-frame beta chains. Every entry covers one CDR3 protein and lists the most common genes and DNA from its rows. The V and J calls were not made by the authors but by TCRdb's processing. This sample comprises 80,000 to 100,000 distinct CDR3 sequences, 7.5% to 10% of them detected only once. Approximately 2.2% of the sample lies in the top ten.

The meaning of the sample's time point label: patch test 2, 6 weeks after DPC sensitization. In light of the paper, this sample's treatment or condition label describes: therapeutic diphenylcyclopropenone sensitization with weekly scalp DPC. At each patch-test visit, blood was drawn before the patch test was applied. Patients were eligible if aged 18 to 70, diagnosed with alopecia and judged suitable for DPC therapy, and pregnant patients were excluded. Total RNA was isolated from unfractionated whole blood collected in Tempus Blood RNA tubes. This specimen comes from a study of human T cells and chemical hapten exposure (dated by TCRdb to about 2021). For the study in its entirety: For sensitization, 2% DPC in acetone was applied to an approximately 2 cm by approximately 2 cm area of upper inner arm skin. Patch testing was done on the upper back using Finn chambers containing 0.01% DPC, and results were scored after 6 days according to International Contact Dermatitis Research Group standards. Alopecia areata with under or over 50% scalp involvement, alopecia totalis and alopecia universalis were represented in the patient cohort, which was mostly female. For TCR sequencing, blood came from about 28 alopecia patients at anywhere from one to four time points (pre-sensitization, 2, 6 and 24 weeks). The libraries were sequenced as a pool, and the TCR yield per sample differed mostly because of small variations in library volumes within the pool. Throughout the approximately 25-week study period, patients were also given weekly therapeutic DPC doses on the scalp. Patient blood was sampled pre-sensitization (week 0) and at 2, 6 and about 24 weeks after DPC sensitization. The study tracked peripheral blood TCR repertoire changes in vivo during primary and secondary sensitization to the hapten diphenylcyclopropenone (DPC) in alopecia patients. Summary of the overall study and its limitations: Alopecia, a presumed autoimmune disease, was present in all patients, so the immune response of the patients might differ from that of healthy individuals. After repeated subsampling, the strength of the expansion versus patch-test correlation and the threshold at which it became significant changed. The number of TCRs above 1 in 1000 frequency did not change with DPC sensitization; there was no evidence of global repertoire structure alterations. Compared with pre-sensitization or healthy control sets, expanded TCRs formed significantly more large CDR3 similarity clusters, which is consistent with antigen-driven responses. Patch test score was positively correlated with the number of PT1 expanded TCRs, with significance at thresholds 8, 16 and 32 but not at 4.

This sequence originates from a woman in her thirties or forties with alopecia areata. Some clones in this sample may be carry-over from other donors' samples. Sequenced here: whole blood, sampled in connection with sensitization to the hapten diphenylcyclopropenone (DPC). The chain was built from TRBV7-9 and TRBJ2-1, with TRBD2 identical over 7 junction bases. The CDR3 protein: CASSLGAGIGNEQFF. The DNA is TGTGCCAGCAGCTTAGGAGCGGGAATTGGGAATGAGCAGTTCTTC.